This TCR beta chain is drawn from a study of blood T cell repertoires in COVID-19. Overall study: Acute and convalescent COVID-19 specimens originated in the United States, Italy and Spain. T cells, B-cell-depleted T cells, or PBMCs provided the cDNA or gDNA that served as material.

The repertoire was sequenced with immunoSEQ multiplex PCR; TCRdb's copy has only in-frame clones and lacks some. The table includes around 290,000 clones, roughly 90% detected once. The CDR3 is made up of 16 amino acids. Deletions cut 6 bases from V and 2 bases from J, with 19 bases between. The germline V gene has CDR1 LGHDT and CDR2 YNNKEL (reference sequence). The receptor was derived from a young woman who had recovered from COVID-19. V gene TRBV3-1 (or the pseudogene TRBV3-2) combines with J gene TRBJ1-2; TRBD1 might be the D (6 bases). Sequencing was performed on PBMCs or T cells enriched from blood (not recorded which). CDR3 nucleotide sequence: TGTGCCAGCAGTCGAAATTCAATCAGGGGCAACTATGGCTACACCTTC. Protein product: CASSRNSIRGNYGYTF.